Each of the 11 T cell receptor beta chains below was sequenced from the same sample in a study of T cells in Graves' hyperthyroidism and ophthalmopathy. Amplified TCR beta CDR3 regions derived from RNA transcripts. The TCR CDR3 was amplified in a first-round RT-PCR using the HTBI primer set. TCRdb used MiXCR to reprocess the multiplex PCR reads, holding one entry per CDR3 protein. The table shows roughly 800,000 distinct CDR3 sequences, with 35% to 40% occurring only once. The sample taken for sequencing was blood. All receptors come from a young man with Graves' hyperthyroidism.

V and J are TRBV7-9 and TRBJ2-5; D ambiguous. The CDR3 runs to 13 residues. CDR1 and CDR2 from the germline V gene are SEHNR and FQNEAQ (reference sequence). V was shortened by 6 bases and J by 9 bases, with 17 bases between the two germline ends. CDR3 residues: CASRMTGVEAQYF. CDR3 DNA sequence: TGTGCCAGCAGGATGACTGGTGTTGAGGCCCAGTACTTC.

The CDR3 loop is CATSDSRQDPDTQYF. CDR3 DNA: TGTGCCACCAGTGATTCCCGACAGGATCCAGATACGCAGTATTTT. This chain uses TRBV24-1 with TRBJ2-3; D is possibly TRBD1 (6 bases). This CDR3 region has 15 residues. The V and J ends lost 2 bases and 4 bases respectively, with 12 bases between them. Germline CDR1 is KGHDR and CDR2 is SFDVKD.

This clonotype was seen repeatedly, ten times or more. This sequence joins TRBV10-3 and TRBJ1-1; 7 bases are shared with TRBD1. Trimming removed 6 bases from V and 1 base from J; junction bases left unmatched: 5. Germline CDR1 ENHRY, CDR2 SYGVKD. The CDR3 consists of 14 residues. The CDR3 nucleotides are TGTGCCATCAGACCCGGGACAGAGAACACTGAAGCTTTCTTT. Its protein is CAIRPGTENTEAFF.

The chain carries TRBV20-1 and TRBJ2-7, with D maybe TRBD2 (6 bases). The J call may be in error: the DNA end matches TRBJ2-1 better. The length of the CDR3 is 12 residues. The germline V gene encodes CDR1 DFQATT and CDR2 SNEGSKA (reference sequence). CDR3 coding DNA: TGCAGTGCTTCCCTCGGCGGGGACGAGCAGTTCTTC. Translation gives CSASLGGDEQFF.

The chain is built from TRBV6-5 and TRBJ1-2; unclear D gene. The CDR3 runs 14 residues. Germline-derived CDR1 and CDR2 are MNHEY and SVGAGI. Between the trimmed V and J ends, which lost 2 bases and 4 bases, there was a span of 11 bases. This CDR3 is CASSYGQEPYGYTF. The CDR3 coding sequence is TGTGCCAGCAGTTACGGGCAGGAACCCTATGGCTACACCTTC.

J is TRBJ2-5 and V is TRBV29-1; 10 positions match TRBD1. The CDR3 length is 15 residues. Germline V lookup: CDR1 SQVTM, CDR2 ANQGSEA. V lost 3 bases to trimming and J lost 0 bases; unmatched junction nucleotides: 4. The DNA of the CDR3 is TGCAGCGTTGATGGACAGGGGGGGTACCAAGAGACCCAGTACTTC. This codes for CSVDGQGGYQETQYF. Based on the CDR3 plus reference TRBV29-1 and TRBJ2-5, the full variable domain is SAVISQKPSRDICQRGTSLTIQCQVDSQVTMMFWYRQQPGQSLTLIATANQGSEATYESGFVIDKFPISRPNLTFSTLTVSNMSPEDSSIYLCSVDGQGGYQETQYFGPGTRLLVL.

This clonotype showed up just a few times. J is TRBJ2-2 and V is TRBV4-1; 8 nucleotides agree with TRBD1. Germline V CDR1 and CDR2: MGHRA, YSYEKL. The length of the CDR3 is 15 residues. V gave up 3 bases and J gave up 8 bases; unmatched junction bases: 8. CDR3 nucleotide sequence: TGCGCCAGCAGCCACCCCTGGACAGGGTGGGGGGAGCTGTTTTTT. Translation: CASSHPWTGWGELFF.

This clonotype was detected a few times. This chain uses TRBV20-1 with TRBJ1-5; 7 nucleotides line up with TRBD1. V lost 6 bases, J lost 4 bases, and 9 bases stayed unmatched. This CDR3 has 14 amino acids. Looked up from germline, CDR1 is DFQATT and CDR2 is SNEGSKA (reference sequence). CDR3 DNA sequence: TGCAGTGCCAATTCCCCACAGGGGAATCAGCCCCAGCATTTT. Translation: CSANSPQGNQPQHF.

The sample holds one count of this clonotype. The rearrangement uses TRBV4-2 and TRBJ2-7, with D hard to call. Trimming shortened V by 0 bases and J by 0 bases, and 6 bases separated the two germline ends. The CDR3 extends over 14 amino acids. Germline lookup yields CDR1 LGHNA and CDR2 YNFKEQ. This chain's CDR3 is CASSQEPNSYEQYF. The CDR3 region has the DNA TGTGCCAGCAGCCAAGAACCGAACTCCTACGAGCAGTACTTC.

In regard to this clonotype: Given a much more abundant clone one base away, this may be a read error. The CDR3 loop is CASSLGLTGTEAFF. Here the CDR3 DNA reads TGTGCCAGCAGCTTAGGCCTGACAGGCACTGAAGCTTTCTTT. J is TRBJ1-1 and V is TRBV7-9, with D possibly matching TRBD1 (6 bases). Trimming stripped 1 base from V and 4 bases from J, with 10 bases between. CDR1 is SEHNR, CDR2 FQNEAQ, per germline (reference sequence). The length of the CDR3 is 14 residues.

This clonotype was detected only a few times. The CDR3 bases are TGTGCCAGCACCCTGGGACAGTACTATGGCTACACCTTC. Protein product: CASTLGQYYGYTF. This chain connects TRBV12-3 or TRBV12-4 to TRBJ1-2; 7 nucleotides agree with TRBD1. CDR3 length equals 13 residues. V lost 7 bases and J lost 3; bases outside the gene matches: 5.